This T cell receptor beta chain was captured by sequencing in a study of T cells after yellow fever vaccination. J gave up 4 bases and V 0 bases, and 3 bases lay outside the gene matches. The germline gives CDR1 KGHSH, CDR2 LQKENI. This CDR3 is built from 16 residues. General study points: Post-booster reappearance was seen for most primary-vaccination clones (nearly 97% CD4, 88% CD8). Only a minor proportion of clonotypes was detected across both CD4 and CD8 compartments.

This clonotype was counted a few times. Its antigen remains unidentified. Synthesis of TCR cDNA relied on 5'RACE template switching, which attached a universal primer site and UMIs. MiXCR, applied by TCRdb to the 5' RACE reads, yields one record per CDR3 protein. The sample contains 170,000 or so distinct CDR3 sequences, about 6.2% of which appear only once. The origin of this receptor is a man aged 18 to 29 who received the YFV17D yellow fever vaccine. This sample comprised CD4+ T cells sorted from PBMCs, obtained on the day of the first yellow fever vaccination. The chain employs TRBV18 and TRBJ2-3, with TRBD2 matching 11 bases. The CDR3 sequence is CASSPPLAGGPDTQYF. The DNA of the CDR3 is TGTGCCAGCTCACCACCGCTAGCGGGGGGCCCAGATACGCAGTATTTT.